This T cell receptor beta chain was recovered during a study of shared clonotypes between healthy human individuals. Overall study context: Those who served as donors were two women and three men between the ages of 18 and 49.

This CDR3 is built from 14 residues. The germline gives CDR1 SGDLS, CDR2 YYNGEE. The V end lost 5 bases, the J end lost 3 bases, and 11 bases lay between the germline ends. Measured with immunoSEQ multiplex PCR; TCRdb has only the in-frame clones, and not every one. The repertoire holds about 2,100,000 clones, 85% to 95% seen once, with under 2% in the top ten. General study results and limits: Estimated clonotype richness was generally higher in naive than memory subsets. Clonotypes shared by all four sorted-subset donors had higher generation probabilities than non-shared clonotypes.

Comment on this clone: Its cognate antigen is unknown.

Naive CD8 isolation took CD45RO-negative cells positively selected for CCR7 and excluded terminally differentiated effector memory CD45RA+ cells. The TCR comes from a man younger than 35 in good health. Some clones in this sample may be carry-over from other donors' samples. The J gene is TRBJ2-2, the V gene TRBV9; no reliable D call. The source material was naive CD8+ T cells from PBMCs. For the CDR3, the DNA is TGTGCCAGCAGTTCTTTAACAGACACCGGGGAGCTGTTTTTT. It is translated as CASSSLTDTGELFF.